This T cell receptor beta chain originates from a study of cytomegalovirus exposure and HLA in healthy donors. The junction had 3 bases not matched to a gene; V was cut back by 5 bases and J by 6 bases. The CDR3 is 12 amino acids. CDR1 and CDR2 from the germline V gene are MDHEN and SYDVKM. On this clone: Its antigen is still unknown. Other DNA variants within this sample encode the same CDR3.

Findings of the study overall: Per published reports, the classifier diagnosed cytomegalovirus status with high specificity and sensitivity. The investigators catalogued 150 or so TCR beta chains as cytomegalovirus-associated.

All the people who gave samples were healthy bone marrow donors. Primers included in the PCR were 60 Vbeta and 13 Jbeta primers. TCRdb's copy holds only in-frame clones and misses some; the assay was immunoSEQ multiplex PCR. This table holds approximately 160,000 clones, approximately 71% found once. The TCR originated in a woman younger than 30 in good health and CMV-seropositive. The V call is TRBV28, the J call TRBJ1-1; 7 bases align to TRBD1. Sequencing was done on a sample of PBMCs. CDR3 in DNA: TGTGCCAGCAGTACCCAGGGGGCTGAAGCTTTCTTT. It specifies CASSTQGAEAFF.